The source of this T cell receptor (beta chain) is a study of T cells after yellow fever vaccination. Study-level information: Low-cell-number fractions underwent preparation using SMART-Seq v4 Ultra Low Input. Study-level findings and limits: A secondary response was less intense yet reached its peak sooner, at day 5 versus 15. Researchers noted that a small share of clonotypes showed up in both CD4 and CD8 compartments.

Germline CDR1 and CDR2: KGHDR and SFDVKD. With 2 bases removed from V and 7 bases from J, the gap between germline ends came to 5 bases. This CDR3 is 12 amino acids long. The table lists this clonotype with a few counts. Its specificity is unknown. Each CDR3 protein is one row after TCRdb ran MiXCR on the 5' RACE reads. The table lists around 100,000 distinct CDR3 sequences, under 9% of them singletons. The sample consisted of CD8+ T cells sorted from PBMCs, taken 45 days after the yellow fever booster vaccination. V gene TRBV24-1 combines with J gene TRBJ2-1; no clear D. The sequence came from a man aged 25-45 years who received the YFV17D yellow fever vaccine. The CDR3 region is CATSDWGNEQFF. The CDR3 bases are TGTGCCACCAGTGATTGGGGTAATGAGCAGTTCTTC.